This is a list of T cell receptor beta chains from one sample in a study of Ad26.COV2.S vaccination and SARS-CoV-2 variants. Sequencing used immunoSEQ multiplex PCR; TCRdb keeps in-frame clones, though not all of them. Of under 400,000 clones listed, about nine tenths are singletons. Sequenced here: peripheral blood, sampled in a trial of Ad26.COV2.S vaccine versus placebo. Receptors were obtained from a person between 18 and 65 years old who received the Ad26.COV2.S COVID-19 vaccine or a placebo. Both conserved end residues are part of each CDR3. D genes are given only for firm matches.

D	V	CDR3
.	TRBV5-6	CASSFGGPFSGNTIYF
.	TRBV19	CASSRRRTALEKLFF
.	TRBV4-3	CASSPLHLGETQYF
.	TRBV2	CASSPEDGYTF
TRBD1	TRBV29-1	CSVEDSRTGNEQYF
.	TRBV7-6	CASSLSPRTANEKLFF
.	TRBV5-4	CASSLDSSYNSPLHF
.	TRBV5-1	CASSSDSSSGNTIYF
TRBD2	TRBV9	CASSVAQAGADTQYF
.	TRBV29-1	CSAGEVTKNIQYF
TRBD1	TRBV3-1/TRBV3-2	CASSPTGGERYGYTF
.	TRBV12-3/TRBV12-4	CASIRGTEAFF
.	TRBV10-3	CAISEPGAGGGYTF
.	TRBV6-1	CASSESQRYNQPQHF
.	TRBV18	CASSLRTDTQYF
.	TRBV7-3	CASSSISGTYEQGYTF
.	TRBV4-1	CASSYRDNSYEQYF
.	TRBV5-5	CASSRAGQSYEQYF
.	TRBV7-2	CASSSRTDDRLSNQPQHF
.	TRBV4-1	CASSSYWGREKLFF
.	TRBV19	CASSLRTLFYGYTF
.	TRBV19	CASSLRQGNSNQPQHF
.	TRBV19	CASSNLQGNQPQHF
.	TRBV6-2/TRBV6-3	CASSLRSSGNTIYF
.	TRBV9	CASSVATGVDSEAFF
.	TRBV9	CASSPSSRSNTGELFF
.	TRBV14	CASSFLTVQGGYTF
.	TRBV6-1	CASSETPGRTNEKLFF
TRBD1	TRBV5-1	CASSLGGQNEKLFF
TRBD1	TRBV18	CASSPVRGQGEKLFF
TRBD1	TRBV9	CASSADRGQETQYF
.	TRBV9	CASSVDSERDEQYF
.	TRBV19	CASSIGWRESSYEQYF
.	TRBV19	CASRDLTEQPQHF
TRBD1	TRBV12-5	CASGLGRGLISPLHF
.	TRBV15	CATSPKERNPNTGELFF
.	TRBV9	CASSHKTDGGGTEAFF
TRBD1	TRBV5-1	CASSWGTVQETQYF
.	TRBV4-3	CASSQDTRNTEAFF
TRBD2	TRBV10-3	CAISELGTSGATDTQYF
TRBD1	TRBV18	CASSPGTANTEAFF
.	TRBV21-1	CASSKAGDKKISTDTQYF
TRBD1	TRBV27	CASSKGQPYGYTF
TRBD1	TRBV24-1	CATSDSWTGDPSYIGEQFF
.	TRBV7-9	CASSTRRTDRTDTQYF
.	TRBV6-2/TRBV6-3	CASSPGTGNNEQFF
.	TRBV9	CASSVSGAPTDTQYF